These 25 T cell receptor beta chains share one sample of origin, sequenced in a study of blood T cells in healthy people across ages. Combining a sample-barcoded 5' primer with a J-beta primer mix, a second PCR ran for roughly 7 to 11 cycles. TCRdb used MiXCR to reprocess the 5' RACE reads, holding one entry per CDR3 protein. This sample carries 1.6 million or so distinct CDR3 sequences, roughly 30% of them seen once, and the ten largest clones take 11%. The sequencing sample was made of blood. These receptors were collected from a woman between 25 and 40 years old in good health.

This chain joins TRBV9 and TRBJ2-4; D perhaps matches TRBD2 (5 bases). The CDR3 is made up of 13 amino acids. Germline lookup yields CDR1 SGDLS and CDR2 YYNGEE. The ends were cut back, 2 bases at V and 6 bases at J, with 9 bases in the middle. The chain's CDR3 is CASSVGEGNIQYF. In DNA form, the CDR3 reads TGTGCCAGCAGCGTCGGGGAAGGAAACATTCAGTACTTC.

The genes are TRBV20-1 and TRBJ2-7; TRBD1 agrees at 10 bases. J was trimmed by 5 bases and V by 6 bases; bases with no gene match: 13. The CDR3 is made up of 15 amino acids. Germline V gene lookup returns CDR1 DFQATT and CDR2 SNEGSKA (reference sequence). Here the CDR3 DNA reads TGCAGTGCCGAACCTAGGGACAGGGGACGAGACGAGCAGTACTTC. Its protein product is CSAEPRDRGRDEQYF.

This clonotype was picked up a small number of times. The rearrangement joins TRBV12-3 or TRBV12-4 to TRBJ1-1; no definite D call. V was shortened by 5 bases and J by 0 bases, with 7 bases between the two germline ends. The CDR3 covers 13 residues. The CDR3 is CASSQNMNTEAFF. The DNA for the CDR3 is TGTGCCAGCAGTCAAAATATGAACACTGAAGCTTTCTTT.

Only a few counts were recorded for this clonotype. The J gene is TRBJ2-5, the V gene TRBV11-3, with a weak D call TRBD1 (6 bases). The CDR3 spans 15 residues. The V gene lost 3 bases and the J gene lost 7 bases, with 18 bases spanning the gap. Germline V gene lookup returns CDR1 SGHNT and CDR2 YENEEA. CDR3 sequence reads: CASSLDSSHLVTQYF. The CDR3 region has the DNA TGTGCCAGCAGCTTGGACAGCTCCCACCTGGTGACCCAGTACTTC.

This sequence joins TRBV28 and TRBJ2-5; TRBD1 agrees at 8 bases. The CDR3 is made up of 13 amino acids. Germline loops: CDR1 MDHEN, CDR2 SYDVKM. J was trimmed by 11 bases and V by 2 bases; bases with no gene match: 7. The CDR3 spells CASSLGQGDRQYF. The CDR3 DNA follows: TGTGCCAGCAGTTTAGGGCAAGGGGACAGGCAGTACTTC.

CDR3: CASSPSGGYNYGYTF. The CDR3 DNA reads as TGTGCCAGCAGCCCCTCCGGGGGGTACAACTATGGCTACACCTTC. The chain has TRBV9 and TRBJ1-2; D is possibly TRBD1 (5 bases). Trimming left V 4 bases short and J 2 bases short, with 15 bases between. Germline CDR1 reads SGDLS; CDR2 reads YYNGEE. The CDR3 is 15 amino acids. The full variable domain, completed using reference TRBV9 and TRBJ1-2, is DSGVTQTPKHLITATGQRVTLRCSPRSGDLSVYWYQQSLDQGLQFLIQYYNGEERAKGNILERFSAQQFPDLHSELNLSSLELGDSALYFCASSPSGGYNYGYTFGSGTRLTVV.

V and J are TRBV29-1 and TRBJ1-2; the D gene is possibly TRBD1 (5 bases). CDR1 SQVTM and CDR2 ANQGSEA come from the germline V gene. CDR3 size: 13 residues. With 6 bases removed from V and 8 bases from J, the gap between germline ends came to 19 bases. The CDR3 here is CSVTWAPRDGYTF. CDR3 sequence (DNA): TGCAGCGTCACCTGGGCCCCGAGGGACGGCTACACCTTC.

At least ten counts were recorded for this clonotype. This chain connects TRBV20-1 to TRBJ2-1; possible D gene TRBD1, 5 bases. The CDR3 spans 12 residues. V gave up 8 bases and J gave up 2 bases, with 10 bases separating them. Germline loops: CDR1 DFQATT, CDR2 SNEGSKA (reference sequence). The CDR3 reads CSTDRTYNEQFF. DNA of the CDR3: TGCAGTACCGACAGAACCTACAATGAGCAGTTCTTC.

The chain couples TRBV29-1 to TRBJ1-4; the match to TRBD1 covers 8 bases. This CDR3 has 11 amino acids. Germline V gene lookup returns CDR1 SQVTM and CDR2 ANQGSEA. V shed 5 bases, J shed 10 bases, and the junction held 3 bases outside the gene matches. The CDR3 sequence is CSVKTGGKLFF. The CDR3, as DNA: TGCAGCGTTAAAACAGGGGGAAAACTGTTTTTT.

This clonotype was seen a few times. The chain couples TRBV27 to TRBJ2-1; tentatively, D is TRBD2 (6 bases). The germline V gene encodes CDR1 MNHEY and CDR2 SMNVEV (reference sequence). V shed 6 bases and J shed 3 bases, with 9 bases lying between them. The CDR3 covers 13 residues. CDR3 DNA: TGTGCCAGCAGAGGTAGCGGCTACAATGAGCAGTTCTTC. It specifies CASRGSGYNEQFF.

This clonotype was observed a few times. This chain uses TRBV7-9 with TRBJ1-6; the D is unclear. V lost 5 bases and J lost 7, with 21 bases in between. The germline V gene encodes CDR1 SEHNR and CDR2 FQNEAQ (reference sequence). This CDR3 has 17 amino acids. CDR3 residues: CASSRRLGPRANSPLHF. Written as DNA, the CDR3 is TGTGCCAGCAGCCGACGACTAGGCCCCCGGGCAAATTCACCCCTCCACTTT.

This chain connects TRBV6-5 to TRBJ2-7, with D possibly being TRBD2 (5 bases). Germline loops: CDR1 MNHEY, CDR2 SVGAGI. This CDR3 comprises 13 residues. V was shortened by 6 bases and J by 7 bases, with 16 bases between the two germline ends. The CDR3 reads CASSHLALSEQYF. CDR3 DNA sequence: TGTGCCAGCAGCCATCTAGCCCTCTCGGAGCAGTACTTC.

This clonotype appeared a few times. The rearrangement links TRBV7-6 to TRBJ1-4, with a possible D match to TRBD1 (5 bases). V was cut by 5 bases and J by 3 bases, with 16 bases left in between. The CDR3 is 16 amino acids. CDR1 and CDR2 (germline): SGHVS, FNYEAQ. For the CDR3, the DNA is TGTGCCAGCAGCCAAGATATGACAGTTTCTAATGAAAAACTGTTTTTT. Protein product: CASSQDMTVSNEKLFF.

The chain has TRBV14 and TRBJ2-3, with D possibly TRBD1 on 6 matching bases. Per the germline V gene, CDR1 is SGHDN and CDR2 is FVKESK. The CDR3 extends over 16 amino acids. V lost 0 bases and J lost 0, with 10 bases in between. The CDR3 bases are TGTGCCAGCAGCCAAGAAAACAGGGTCAGCACAGATACGCAGTATTTT. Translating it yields CASSQENRVSTDTQYF. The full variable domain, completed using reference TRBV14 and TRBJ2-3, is EAGVTQFPSHSVIEKGQTVTLRCDPISGHDNLYWYRRVMGKEIKFLLHFVKESKQDESGMPNNRFLAERTGGTYSTLKVQPAELEDSGVYFCASSQENRVSTDTQYFGPGTRLTVL.

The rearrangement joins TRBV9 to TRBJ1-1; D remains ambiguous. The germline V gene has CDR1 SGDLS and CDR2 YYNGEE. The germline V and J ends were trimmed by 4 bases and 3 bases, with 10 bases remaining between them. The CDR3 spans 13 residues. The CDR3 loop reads CASSSGSYTEAFF. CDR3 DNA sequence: TGTGCCAGCAGCTCAGGTTCCTACACTGAAGCTTTCTTT.

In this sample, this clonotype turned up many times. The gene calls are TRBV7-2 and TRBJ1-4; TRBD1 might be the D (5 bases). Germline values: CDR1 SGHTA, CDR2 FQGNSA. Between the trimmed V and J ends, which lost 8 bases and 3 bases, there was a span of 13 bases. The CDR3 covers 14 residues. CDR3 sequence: CASASGVANEKLFF. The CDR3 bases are TGTGCCAGCGCGTCGGGGGTGGCTAATGAAAAACTGTTTTTT.

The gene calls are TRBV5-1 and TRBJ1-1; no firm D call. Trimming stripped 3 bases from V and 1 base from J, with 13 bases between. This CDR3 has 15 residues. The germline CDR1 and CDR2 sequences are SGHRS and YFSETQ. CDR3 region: CASSSTPVANTEAFF. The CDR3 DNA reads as TGCGCCAGCAGCTCCACCCCGGTCGCGAACACTGAAGCTTTCTTT.

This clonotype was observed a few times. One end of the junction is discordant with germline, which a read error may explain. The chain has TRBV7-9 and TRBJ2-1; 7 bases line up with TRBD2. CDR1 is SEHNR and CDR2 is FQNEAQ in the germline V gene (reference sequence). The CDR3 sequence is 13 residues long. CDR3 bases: TGCCTAGCCGTCAGCGGGAACTACAATGAGCAGTTCTTC. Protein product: CLAVSGNYNEQFF.

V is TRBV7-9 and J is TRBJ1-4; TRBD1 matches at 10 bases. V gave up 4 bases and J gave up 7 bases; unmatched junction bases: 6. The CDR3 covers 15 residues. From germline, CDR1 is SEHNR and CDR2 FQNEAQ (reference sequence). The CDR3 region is CASSSRTGGFEKLFF. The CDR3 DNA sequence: TGTGCCAGCAGCTCCCGGACAGGGGGGTTTGAAAAACTGTTTTTT.

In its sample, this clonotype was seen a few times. DNA of the CDR3: TGTGCCAGCAGTTACTCTAGGGGGACAGGGGTTCAAGAGACCCAGTACTTC. Protein product: CASSYSRGTGVQETQYF. The V and J genes are TRBV6-5 and TRBJ2-5; 10 bases are shared with TRBD1. Per the germline V gene, CDR1 is MNHEY and CDR2 is SVGAGI. Trimming cost V 0 bases and J 2 bases; bases outside gene matches: 6. This CDR3 has 17 residues.

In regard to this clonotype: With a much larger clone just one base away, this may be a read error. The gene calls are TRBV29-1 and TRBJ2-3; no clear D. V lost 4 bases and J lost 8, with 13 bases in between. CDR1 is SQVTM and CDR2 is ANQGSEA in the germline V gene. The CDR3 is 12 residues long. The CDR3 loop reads CSVGQGSGTQYF. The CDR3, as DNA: TGCAGCGTTGGCCAAGGATCAGGTACGCAGTATTTT.

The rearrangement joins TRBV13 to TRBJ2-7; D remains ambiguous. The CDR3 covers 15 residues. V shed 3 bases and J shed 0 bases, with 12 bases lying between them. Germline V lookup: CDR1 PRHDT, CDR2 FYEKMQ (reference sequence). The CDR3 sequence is CASSFSNSYSYEQYF. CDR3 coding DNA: TGTGCCAGCAGCTTCTCAAACTCTTACTCCTACGAGCAGTACTTC.

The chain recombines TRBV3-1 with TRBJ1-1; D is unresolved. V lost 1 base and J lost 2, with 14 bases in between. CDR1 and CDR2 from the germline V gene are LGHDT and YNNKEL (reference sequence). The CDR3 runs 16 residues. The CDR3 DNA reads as TGTGCCAGCAGCCAAGTAGGGTGGATTGGAAACACTGAAGCTTTCTTT. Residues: CASSQVGWIGNTEAFF.

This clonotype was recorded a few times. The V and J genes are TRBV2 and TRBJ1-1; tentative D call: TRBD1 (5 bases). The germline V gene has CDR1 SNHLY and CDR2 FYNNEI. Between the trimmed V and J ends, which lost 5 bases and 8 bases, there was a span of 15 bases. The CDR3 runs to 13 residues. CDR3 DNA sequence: TGTGCCAGCAGTCCTCCGGGACCTAGGGAAGCTTTCTTT. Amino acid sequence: CASSPPGPREAFF.

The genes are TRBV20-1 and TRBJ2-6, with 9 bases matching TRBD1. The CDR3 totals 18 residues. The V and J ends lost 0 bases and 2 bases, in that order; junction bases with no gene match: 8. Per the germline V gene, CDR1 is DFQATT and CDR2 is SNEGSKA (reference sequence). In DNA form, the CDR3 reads TGCAGTGCTAGAGATGTGACAGGGGGACAAGCTGGGGCCAACGTCCTGACTTTC. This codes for CSARDVTGGQAGANVLTF.